These 18 T cell receptor beta chains were all obtained from the same sample, sequenced in a study of T cells in Graves' hyperthyroidism and ophthalmopathy. Researchers amplified the TCR beta CDR3 regions from RNA transcripts. With the HTBI primer set, the TCR CDR3 went through a first round of RT-PCR. TCRdb re-called the multiplex PCR reads through MiXCR, storing one row per CDR3 protein. The sample has 500,000 to 650,000 distinct CDR3 sequences, 14% seen once; the top ten hold about 15%. Material for sequencing was blood. These receptors were taken from a woman aged 40 to 55 with Graves' hyperthyroidism.

This clonotype showed up many times. This chain joins TRBV20-1 and TRBJ2-3; 8 bases align to TRBD2. Germline assignment: CDR1 DFQATT and CDR2 SNEGSKA (reference sequence). The length of the CDR3 is 15 residues. The ends lost 6 bases at V and 2 bases at J; junction bases unmatched: 10. CDR3 region: CSAHPLAGITDTQYF. CDR3 nucleotides: TGCAGTGCCCACCCCCTAGCGGGCATCACAGATACGCAGTATTTT.

Only a few counts were recorded for this clonotype. The conserved closing phenylalanine or tryptophan is absent in this CDR3, likely reflecting a read error. The chain uses TRBV19 and TRBJ2-1; D is perhaps TRBD1 or TRBD2 (5 bases each). Germline V gene lookup returns CDR1 LNHDA and CDR2 SQIVND (reference sequence). This CDR3 region has 15 residues. Trimming removed 3 bases at V and 8 bases at J, with 17 bases between. The CDR3 DNA sequence: TGTGCCAGTAGTATGATCGGGACCTCGGGCTATGAGCAGTTCCTC. It specifies CASSMIGTSGYEQFL.

As to this clonotype: A much larger clone is a single base away; this may be a read error. The chain employs TRBV15 and TRBJ2-7; D might be TRBD1 (6 bases). The V gene lost 0 bases and the J gene lost 0 bases, with 9 bases spanning the gap. Germline assignment: CDR1 LNHNV and CDR2 YYDKDF (reference sequence). CDR3 length: 15 amino acids. Here the CDR3 DNA reads TGTGCCACCAGCAGAGAAGACAGGAGCTCCTACGAGCAGTACTTC. Translating gives CATSREDRSSYEQYF.

This clonotype appeared a few times. The V gene is TRBV9, the J gene TRBJ2-3; D is possibly TRBD2 (5 bases). CDR1 and CDR2 from the germline V gene are SGDLS and YYNGEE. Trimming pared 0 bases from V and 2 bases from J, leaving 7 bases between. The CDR3 extends over 14 amino acids. As DNA, the CDR3 is TGTGCCAGCAGCGTAGGGGGAGACACAGATACGCAGTATTTT. Translating it yields CASSVGGDTDTQYF.

This chain links TRBV19 with TRBJ2-1; 10 nucleotides line up with TRBD1. Germline CDR1 and CDR2: LNHDA and SQIVND (reference sequence). This CDR3 has 16 amino acids. After removal of 2 bases from V and 3 bases from J, the junction contained 4 bases not matched to a gene. CDR3 nucleotides: TGTGCCAGTAGTATACCCGGGACAGGGGTCTACAATGAGCAGTTCTTC. Residues: CASSIPGTGVYNEQFF.

This clonotype was picked up many times. The gene calls are TRBV27 and TRBJ2-3, with TRBD1 matching over 8 bases. CDR1 is MNHEY and CDR2 is SMNVEV in the germline V gene (reference sequence). The CDR3 extends over 17 amino acids. The V segment lost 5 bases and the J segment 0 bases; nucleotides outside the gene matches: 10. CDR3 bases: TGTGCCAGCAGTCCCCTCGACAGGGGTACTAGCACAGATACGCAGTATTTT. The encoded protein is CASSPLDRGTSTDTQYF.

This clonotype was counted ten times or more. The chain links TRBV5-1 to TRBJ1-1; 9 bases match TRBD1. Germline V CDR1 and CDR2: SGHRS, YFSETQ. CDR3 length: 15 amino acids. V was clipped by 0 bases and J by 6 bases; unmatched bases: 6. CDR3 DNA sequence: TGCGCCAGCAGCTTGGGGGACAGGGATATGGCTGAAGCTTTCTTT. Encoded protein: CASSLGDRDMAEAFF.

This clonotype was seen at least ten times. The V and J genes are TRBV20-1 and TRBJ1-2, with D uncertain. Germline V CDR1 and CDR2: DFQATT, SNEGSKA (reference sequence). This CDR3 has 14 residues. V gave up 5 bases and J gave up 4 bases, with 17 bases separating them. The chain's CDR3 is CSAQQRGQIYGYTF. DNA for the CDR3: TGCAGTGCTCAGCAGCGAGGGCAGATCTATGGCTACACCTTC.

At least ten counts were recorded for this clonotype. The chain couples TRBV7-2 to TRBJ2-7; D is uncertain. V was trimmed by 1 base and J by 4 bases, leaving 14 bases between them. Germline values: CDR1 SGHTA, CDR2 FQGNSA. The CDR3 contains 15 residues. CDR3 bases: TGTGCCAGCAGCTTAGTTCTCGATCTCAATTACGAGCAGTACTTC. Amino acids: CASSLVLDLNYEQYF. Together with reference TRBV7-2 and TRBJ2-7, the CDR3 gives the full variable domain: GAGVSQSPSNKVTEKGKDVELRCDPISGHTALYWYRQSLGQGLEFLIYFQGNSAPDKSGLPSDRFSAERTGGSVSTLTIQRTQQEDSAVYLCASSLVLDLNYEQYFGPGTRLTVT.

This clonotype occurred many times. V is TRBV7-2 and J is TRBJ1-1, with D perhaps TRBD1 (5 bases). Germline lookup yields CDR1 SGHTA and CDR2 FQGNSA. The CDR3 covers 16 residues. With 3 bases removed from V and 5 bases from J, the gap between germline ends came to 19 bases. The CDR3 DNA is TGTGCCAGCAGCTTGGGGGAGTCACTAGGGAGGACTGAAGCTTTCTTT. Translated: CASSLGESLGRTEAFF.

This clonotype occurred many times. This sequence joins TRBV28 and TRBJ1-2; D is uncertain. Deletions cut 5 bases from V and 7 bases from J, with 11 bases between. The CDR3 extends over 12 amino acids. Germline V lookup: CDR1 MDHEN, CDR2 SYDVKM. CDR3 protein: CASSRLSFGYTF. The DNA of the CDR3 is TGTGCCAGCAGTCGCCTGAGTTTTGGCTACACCTTC.

The rearrangement links TRBV12-3 or TRBV12-4 to TRBJ1-6, with D unclear. The CDR3 is made up of 13 amino acids. Trimming took off 1 base at V and 15 bases at J, with 13 bases between the two ends. The CDR3: CASSLEGRSRLHF. The CDR3 DNA reads TGTGCCAGCAGTTTAGAGGGCAGGTCTCGCCTCCACTTT.

The J gene is TRBJ1-4, the V gene TRBV7-2; the match to TRBD1 covers 8 bases. The V gene's germline CDR1 is SGHTA and CDR2 FQGNSA. V lost 1 base to trimming and J lost 5 bases; unmatched junction nucleotides: 21. The CDR3 is 21 amino acids. The CDR3 protein is CASSLGPFRDRLKVENEKLFF. CDR3 DNA: TGTGCCAGCAGCTTAGGTCCCTTCCGGGACAGGTTGAAAGTCGAGAATGAAAAACTGTTTTTT.

In this sample, this clonotype turned up many times. The rearrangement uses TRBV20-1 and TRBJ2-1; 7 bases fit TRBD2. CDR1 and CDR2 from the germline V gene are DFQATT and SNEGSKA (reference sequence). The CDR3 sequence is 11 residues long. CDR3 protein: CGSGMGNEQFF. DNA of the CDR3: TGCGGCAGCGGGATGGGCAATGAGCAGTTCTTC.

This clonotype showed up many times. J is TRBJ1-1 and V is TRBV2, with D perhaps TRBD1 (6 bases). CDR3 length equals 13 residues. The V gene's germline CDR1 is SNHLY and CDR2 FYNNEI. Deletions cut 6 bases from V and 6 bases from J, with 14 bases between. The CDR3 region has the DNA TGTGCCAGCAGCGTACAGGGCCTCGCTGAAGCTTTCTTT. Its translation is CASSVQGLAEAFF.

This clonotype was picked up many times. CDR3 in amino acids: CASSLARGSYEQYF. The DNA for the CDR3 is TGCGCCAGCAGCTTGGCCAGGGGCTCCTACGAGCAGTACTTC. The chain combines TRBV5-1 with TRBJ2-7; possible D gene TRBD1, 6 bases. The V and J ends lost 0 bases and 0 bases respectively, with 7 bases between them. Germline V gene lookup returns CDR1 SGHRS and CDR2 YFSETQ. This CDR3 has 14 residues.

The V call is TRBV27, the J call TRBJ2-5; no clear D gene. Trimming stripped 2 bases from V and 4 bases from J, with 14 bases between. CDR3 length: 15 amino acids. Germline V lookup: CDR1 MNHEY, CDR2 SMNVEV (reference sequence). The CDR3 bases are TGTGCCAGCAGTTTACGGGCTAGGAATGGAGAGACCCAGTACTTC. Its protein is CASSLRARNGETQYF.

Ten or more counts support this clonotype. The CDR3 spells CASSQRWTSPGEAFF. The CDR3 DNA reads as TGTGCCAGCAGCCAAAGGTGGACCAGCCCGGGGGAAGCTTTCTTT. The rearrangement links TRBV3-1 to TRBJ1-1; D is ambiguous. V lost 2 bases, J lost 8 bases, and 18 bases lay in between. The CDR3 is 15 residues long. The germline V gene has CDR1 LGHDT and CDR2 YNNKEL (reference sequence).